The 20 T cell receptor beta chains reported below all come from one sample, sequenced in a study of Ad26.COV2.S vaccination and SARS-CoV-2 variants. Treatment reported: about 20 received Ad26.COV2.S at low or high dose, single or two shots; roughly five received placebo; per-sample allocation not given. On day 63 after the first injection, vaccine and placebo recipients gave samples. The repertoire was sequenced with immunoSEQ multiplex PCR; TCRdb's copy has only in-frame clones and lacks some. The sample carries 440,000 or so clones, around 92% recorded once. Sequenced material: peripheral blood, taken in a trial of Ad26.COV2.S vaccine versus placebo. The receptors were sampled from a person aged 18 to 59 who received the Ad26.COV2.S COVID-19 vaccine or a placebo.

V usage is TRBV12-3 or TRBV12-4 and J usage is TRBJ1-1; perhaps TRBD1 as D (5 bases). The CDR3 loop spans 11 amino acids. Between the trimmed V and J ends, which lost 6 bases and 5 bases, there was a span of 7 bases. The CDR3 here is CASSRGTEAFF. CDR3 sequence (DNA): TGTGCCAGCAGCCGGGGGACTGAAGCTTTCTTT.

The gene calls are TRBV4-3 and TRBJ2-7; tentative D call: TRBD1 (6 bases). The length of the CDR3 is 19 residues. Germline CDR1 reads LGHNA; CDR2 reads YSLEER. V was pared by 0 bases and J by 1 base, with 22 bases between. The CDR3 protein is CASSQDITGTSLGSYEQYF. The CDR3 DNA sequence: TGCGCCAGCAGCCAAGACATCACCGGGACATCCCTAGGATCCTACGAGCAGTACTTC.

The rearrangement joins TRBV30 to TRBJ2-5; D perhaps matches TRBD2 (6 bases). In germline, CDR1 is GTSNPN, CDR2 SVGIG (reference sequence). This CDR3 is built from 13 residues. Trimming removed 3 bases at V and 4 bases at J, with 12 bases between. CDR3 sequence: CAWSDWGGETQYF. The DNA for the CDR3 is TGTGCCTGGAGCGATTGGGGAGGAGAGACCCAGTACTTC.

This chain links TRBV28 with TRBJ1-5; no clear D. CDR1 MDHEN and CDR2 SYDVKM come from the germline V gene. The ends were cut back, 5 bases at V and 7 bases at J, with 18 bases in the middle. CDR3 size: 15 residues. The CDR3 DNA sequence: TGTGCCAGCAGTCCCTCGTCTTGGAAATCCCAGCCCCAGCATTTT. This gives the protein CASSPSSWKSQPQHF.

The chain uses TRBV7-8 and TRBJ2-7, with D perhaps TRBD1 or TRBD2 (5 bases each). The CDR3 is 13 amino acids. V lost 3 bases to trimming and J lost 4 bases, with 10 bases between them. Germline V gene sequence: CDR1 SGHVS, CDR2 FQNEAQ. CDR3 sequence (DNA): TGTGCCAGCAGCTTTGGGACCATATACGAGCAGTACTTC. Its translation is CASSFGTIYEQYF.

The count of this clone is one. This chain links TRBV29-1 with TRBJ2-2; 7 positions agree with TRBD2. This CDR3 spans 15 amino acids. V lost 4 bases to trimming and J lost 1 base; unmatched junction nucleotides: 6. The germline gives CDR1 SQVTM, CDR2 ANQGSEA. For the CDR3, the DNA is TGCAGCGTTGTTGAGGCGGGGGAGAACACCGGGGAGCTGTTTTTT. The encoded protein is CSVVEAGENTGELFF.

J is TRBJ2-7 and V is TRBV11-2; D is uncertain. V lost 2 bases and J 4 bases, leaving 9 bases between the germline ends. CDR1 is SGHAT and CDR2 is FQNNGV in the germline V gene. There are 13 residues in the CDR3. The CDR3 nucleotides are TGTGCCAGCAGCTTACCAGGAACTTACGAGCAGTACTTC. This sequence encodes CASSLPGTYEQYF.

The chain uses TRBV29-1 and TRBJ2-7; D not resolved. The CDR3 length is 13 residues. V was shortened by 6 bases and J by 2 bases, with 14 bases between the two germline ends. Germline CDR1 and CDR2: SQVTM and ANQGSEA. CDR3 loop: CSVRNDKAYEQYF. In DNA form, the CDR3 reads TGCAGCGTGAGGAACGACAAGGCCTACGAGCAGTACTTC.

The chain uses TRBV4-1 and TRBJ2-7, with a possible D match to TRBD1 (6 bases). Trimming removed 2 bases from V and 0 bases from J, with 14 bases in between. Germline-derived CDR1 and CDR2 are MGHRA and YSYEKL. This CDR3 comprises 16 residues. The CDR3 spells CASSQQQGISSYEQYF. CDR3 nucleotides: TGCGCCAGCAGCCAACAACAGGGTATAAGCTCCTACGAGCAGTACTTC.

The rearrangement links TRBV5-1 to TRBJ1-3; 7 positions match TRBD1. Germline-derived CDR1 and CDR2 are SGHRS and YFSETQ. The length of the CDR3 is 18 residues. The V and J ends lost 4 bases and 1 base, in that order; junction bases with no gene match: 14. In nucleotides, the CDR3 is TGCGCCAGCAGCCCGGACCCGAGACAGGGAGGGTCTGGAAACACCATATATTTT. Protein product: CASSPDPRQGGSGNTIYF.

This chain's CDR3 is CATSRVSFSYEQYF. DNA for the CDR3: TGTGCCACCAGCAGAGTAAGTTTTTCCTACGAGCAGTACTTC. V and J are TRBV15 and TRBJ2-7; no clear D gene. Germline V gene data show CDR1 as LNHNV and CDR2 as YYDKDF (reference sequence). The ends were cut back, 1 base at V and 1 base at J, with 8 bases in the middle. The length of the CDR3 is 14 residues. Full variable domain (rest looked up from reference TRBV15 and TRBJ2-7): DAMVIQNPRYQVTQFGKPVTLSCSQTLNHNVMYWYQQKSSQAPKLLFHYYDKDFNNEADTPDNFQSRRPNTSFCFLDIRSPGLGDTAMYLCATSRVSFSYEQYFGPGTRLTVT.

The chain joins TRBV7-8 to TRBJ2-7; D gene uncertain. Germline loops: CDR1 SGHVS, CDR2 FQNEAQ. The CDR3 is made up of 11 amino acids. Trimming took off 5 bases at V and 4 bases at J, with 6 bases between the two ends. The CDR3 nucleotides read TGTGCCAGCAGCGTGTGGTACGAGCAGTACTTC. It yields the protein CASSVWYEQYF.

This sequence joins TRBV6-2 or TRBV6-3 and TRBJ2-7, with TRBD1 matching over 9 bases. J was trimmed by 3 bases and V by 4 bases; bases with no gene match: 7. The CDR3 has 15 amino acids. Germline assignment: CDR1 MNHEY and CDR2 SVGEGT. Here the CDR3 DNA reads TGTGCCAGCAGTTTCACCAGGGGACAGGGCTACGAGCAGTACTTC. It encodes CASSFTRGQGYEQYF.

The chain carries TRBV30 and TRBJ2-7; 8 nucleotides line up with TRBD1. With V trimmed by 4 bases and J by 0 bases, 8 bases remained unmatched. The CDR3 extends over 15 amino acids. Germline CDR1 reads GTSNPN; CDR2 reads SVGIG (reference sequence). The CDR3 region has the DNA TGTGCCTGGAAAAGACAGGGGTCGGGCTCCTACGAGCAGTACTTC. Amino acids: CAWKRQGSGSYEQYF.

The V and J genes are TRBV4-3 and TRBJ1-5; D gene uncertain. CDR1 and CDR2 from the germline V gene are LGHNA and YSLEER. The CDR3 runs to 13 residues. Trimming stripped 0 bases from V and 9 bases from J, with 9 bases between. The CDR3 DNA reads TGCGCCAGCAGCCAAGATGGCGGATTGCCCCAGCATTTT. Protein sequence: CASSQDGGLPQHF.

This chain links TRBV7-2 with TRBJ1-4; unclear D gene. Trimming pared 4 bases from V and 13 bases from J, leaving 16 bases between. The germline CDR1 and CDR2 sequences are SGHTA and FQGNSA. The CDR3 covers 13 residues. In nucleotides, the CDR3 is TGTGCCAGCAGCTCCGAGGGTGGTCTTGTACTGTTTTTT. It codes for CASSSEGGLVLFF.

The chain carries TRBV29-1 and TRBJ1-1; tentatively, D is TRBD1 (5 bases). The germline V gene encodes CDR1 SQVTM and CDR2 ANQGSEA. CDR3 length equals 15 residues. The germline V and J ends were trimmed by 7 bases and 0 bases, with 18 bases remaining between them. CDR3 DNA: TGCAGCGCGAGAAGACGAGGGGATATGAACACTGAAGCTTTCTTT. Its translation is CSARRRGDMNTEAFF.

The genes are TRBV10-2 and TRBJ1-4, with 8 bases fitting TRBD1. V was clipped by 8 bases and J by 7 bases; unmatched bases: 6. Germline assignment: CDR1 WSHSY and CDR2 SAAADI. The length of the CDR3 is 13 residues. CDR3 bases: TGCGCCAGCGGACAGGGAGCGGGTGAAAAACTGTTTTTT. As protein: CASGQGAGEKLFF.

The CDR3 sequence: CASRWGGPSYEQYF. The CDR3 DNA reads as TGTGCCAGCAGATGGGGGGGGCCCTCCTACGAGCAGTACTTC. This chain links TRBV28 with TRBJ2-7; D possibly corresponds to TRBD2 (7 bases). Germline CDR1 MDHEN, CDR2 SYDVKM. Between the trimmed V and J ends, which lost 6 bases and 0 bases, there was a span of 12 bases. This CDR3 has 14 residues.

The rearrangement joins TRBV7-9 to TRBJ1-4; D gene unclear. The CDR3 spans 15 residues. The V gene's germline CDR1 is SEHNR and CDR2 FQNEAQ (reference sequence). Trimming stripped 1 base from V and 7 bases from J, with 13 bases between. The CDR3 coding sequence is TGTGCCAGCAGCTTAGTTAAACCCGGGAGTGAAAAACTGTTTTTT. It translates to CASSLVKPGSEKLFF.